This record looks at one T cell receptor beta chain sequence and its context. The clone's antigen remains unknown. No base quality values were provided; no much bigger clone lies one nucleotide off. Per the germline V gene, MDHEN is the CDR1 and SYDVKM is the CDR2. The CDR3 goes from the cysteine to the phenylalanine over 15 residues. Only CDR3 DNA is held: 45 bases, read in frame from base 1. Trimming costs V 3 bases and J 11 bases, and their ends lie 22 bases apart. The sample is drawn from a study of type 1 and type 2 diabetes patients (TCRdb year 2016). Background on the whole study: The cohort comprised eight to ten type 1 diabetes patients, four type 2 diabetes patients and six or seven nondiabetic controls recruited in China. Across the study, CD4+ and CD8+ T cells were positively selected from PBMCs by means of CD4 or CD8 MicroBeads on MACS columns. The whole study generated 18,976,912 paired-end reads. In the study, high-throughput sequencing was used to profile TCRbeta repertoires so that type 1 diabetes, type 2 diabetes and nondiabetic individuals could be compared. Type 2 diabetes patients were included as a disease comparison group for the type 1 diabetes patients. Similar V gene usage was observed when roughly 18-cycle and roughly 27-cycle amplification were compared, suggesting similar primer efficiencies and random PCR bias. Paired-end sequencing of TCRbeta libraries was performed on Illumina HiSeq 2000 or MiSeq instruments. Overall study outcomes, separate from this receptor: Type 2 diabetes and control samples had highly correlated V and J gene usage patterns, with the correlation between samples averaging around 0.97. The study groups were not matched for age and gender, which could bias interpretation. High diversity was shown by type 2 diabetes repertoires, and the diversity was significantly greater than that of type 1 diabetes repertoires in both CD4+ and CD8+ T cells. Since just a limited number of T2D and control samples were sequenced, some T1D-only HECs might also appear in more T2D or control samples. Type 2 diabetes patients had few highly-expanded CD4+ clones (median one), and those clones made up a median around 4.2% of reads.

Every diabetic patient fulfilled standard classification criteria for type 1 or type 2 diabetes, and glucose and C-peptide were evaluated using WHO-recommended methods. Donors were excluded if they had other autoimmune diseases or infections within the previous four weeks. Roughly 9.5 milliliters of peripheral blood were collected from each participant. PBMCs were isolated with LymphoPrep density separation. The sequencer listed for this sample is Illumina MiSeq. TCRbeta CDR3 amplification used genomic DNA from the sorted T cell subsets as template. Multiplex PCR with 30 forward and 13 reverse primers amplified the TCRbeta CDR3 region. AMPure XP beads were used to purify the PCR products, after which a second roughly 25-cycle PCR added indices and adaptors. Before sequencing, libraries were gel-purified with the QIAquick Gel Extraction Kit. On the study's bioinformatics: FLASH was used to merge paired-end reads, and IgBLAST was used to align the merged reads to IMGT V, D and J germline references. Reads with below 70% alignment identity to germline references were discarded, leaving roughly 11 million reads study-wide. IMGT definitions were followed to assign CDR3 boundaries, reading frame and productivity. Highly-expanded clones were defined as clones at or above 1% of reads, and diversity was measured by normalized Shannon entropy. Unpaired two-tailed t-tests were used to test for differences in Shannon entropy between groups. The public reads were run again by TCRdb, first through fastp at Q25 and then through MiXCR, and only productive beta chains were kept. Rows with one shared CDR3 protein collapse into an entry with the most common genes and DNA. For this entry, the V and J calls and clone size follow TCRdb and not the study's own pipeline. The sample table records 250,000 or so distinct CDR3 sequences; 47% of these occur just once. Of the sample, around 15% falls within the top ten clones.

The receptor chain draws on TRBV28 and TRBJ1-1; the D gene is possibly TRBD1, with 5 bases matching. The sequenced material came from peripheral blood mononuclear cells (PBMCs). The origin of this receptor is a man aged 18 to 35 with type 2 diabetes. The bases read TGTGCCAGCAGTTTTGGGCGGGACCAGCGAGTGGATGCTTTCTTT. This codes for CASSFGRDQRVDAFF.